This entry is about one T cell receptor beta chain. As yet, its antigen is unknown. This sample was taken from a study of TIL therapy for anti-PD-1-resistant metastatic lung cancer. The study, taken as a whole, reports: The baseline peripheral repertoire was partially replaced by infused TIL clonotypes that later decayed.

Time point meaning: pre-treatment sample, taken before nivolumab and TIL therapy. This was the immunoSEQ v3 assay. Generated by immunoSEQ multiplex PCR, the TCRdb table keeps only in-frame clones and is missing some. The table records approximately 16,000 clones, approximately 85% of them present only once. Looked up from germline, CDR1 is MNHEY and CDR2 is SMNVEV (reference sequence). This CDR3 is 14 amino acids long. Trimming left V 5 bases short and J 4 bases short, with 15 bases between. The material was blood, obtained at baseline. This sequence joins TRBV27 and TRBJ2-7, with a weak D call TRBD2 (5 bases). This clonotype originated in a person between 30 and 80 years old with non-small cell lung cancer. CDR3 protein: CASSPQRSGYEQYF. The DNA for the CDR3 is TGTGCCAGCAGTCCCCAGCGGTCGGGTTACGAGCAGTACTTC.